A single sample is the source of the 7 T cell receptor beta chains below, sequenced in a study of monozygotic twins with inflammatory bowel disease. Following a re-call of the 5' RACE reads, TCRdb has one entry per CDR3 protein and lacks DNA. Recorded for this sample: 85,000 to 110,000 distinct CDR3 sequences. Material: blood. These receptor sequences come from a human donor with ulcerative colitis or Crohn's disease, or a healthy co-twin of an affected twin (not recorded which).

The chain combines TRBV10-3 with TRBJ1-1. Germline CDR1 ENHRY, CDR2 SYGVKD. CDR3 length: 11 amino acids. The CDR3 sequence: CAISEGREAFF.

This chain uses TRBV5-1 with TRBJ2-7; as DNA is missing, the TRBD2 call by TCRdb cannot be tested. This CDR3 is built from 18 residues. The germline V gene has CDR1 SGHRS and CDR2 YFSETQ. CDR3 protein: CASSLGPGTSGRASEQYF.

The gene calls are TRBV5-6 and TRBJ2-7; there is no DNA to check the TCRdb D call of TRBD1. CDR1 and CDR2 (germline): SGHDT, YYEEEE. This CDR3 has 16 residues. CDR3 residues: CASSFGTGYNSYEQYF. Using reference TRBV5-6 and TRBJ2-7 for the parts outside the CDR3, the full variable domain is DAGVTQSPTHLIKTRGQQVTLRCSPKSGHDTVSWYQQALGQGPQFIFQYYEEEERQRGNFPDRFSGHQFPNYSSELNVNALLLGDSALYLCASSFGTGYNSYEQYFGPGTRLTVT.

The chain joins TRBV27 to TRBJ1-5; with no DNA, the TCRdb D assignment of TRBD1 cannot be verified. Germline values: CDR1 MNHEY, CDR2 SMNVEV (reference sequence). CDR3 length: 19 amino acids. This chain's CDR3 is CASSLLTPSRAQSNQPQHF.

The chain has TRBV29-1 and TRBJ2-5; TCRdb indicates TRBD2, and absent DNA this call remains unverified. CDR1 is SQVTM, CDR2 ANQGSEA, per germline. This CDR3 is built from 13 residues. The chain's CDR3 is CSGRWGGGETQYF.

The V and J genes are TRBV6-6 and TRBJ1-1; the TCRdb call, TRBD1, lacks DNA for checking. The CDR3 runs 13 residues. The germline V gene encodes CDR1 MNHNY and CDR2 SVGAGI (reference sequence). CDR3 region: CASSNQGDTEAFF.

The V call is TRBV27, the J call TRBJ1-2; the TCRdb call, TRBD1, lacks DNA for checking. Germline CDR1 and CDR2: MNHEY and SMNVEV (reference sequence). The length of the CDR3 is 13 residues. CDR3 in amino acids: CASRSGGRNGYTF.